A single T cell receptor (beta chain) is shown here with its context. Original processing methods: Amplified reference gene primers provided the basis for estimating nucleated cell counts. TCRdb's table, derived via immunoSEQ multiplex PCR, lists solely in-frame clones and lacks some. V and J calls and clone size are as listed in that table; D and trimming were resolved from the DNA. The sample carries approximately 140,000 clones, around 88% recorded once. Trimming took off 5 bases at V and 0 bases at J, with 9 bases between the two ends. Germline CDR1 is MNHEY and CDR2 is SVGAGI. There are 14 residues in the CDR3. This sample is part of a study of blood T cell repertoires in COVID-19. On the study more broadly: Both acute and convalescent COVID-19 samples were obtained from the United States, Italy and Spain.

The sequence was obtained from a human donor in a cohort sampled during active COVID-19. Source material: peripheral blood. This chain uses TRBV6-5 with TRBJ2-3; D is unresolved. CDR3 sequence (DNA): TGTGCCAGCAGTAGATGGGCTAGCACAGATACGCAGTATTTT. Its translation is CASSRWASTDTQYF.